Included here is one T cell receptor beta chain sequence, with context. Profiling relied on immunoSEQ multiplex PCR, and the TCRdb table lists in-frame clones only, not all of them. The sample lists about 140,000 clones, around 94% occurring once. This record belongs to a study of control samples from healthy donors and cancer patients. V lost 5 bases and J lost 5, with 16 bases in between. The CDR3 contains 14 residues. In germline, CDR1 is MNHEY, CDR2 SVGAGI. This receptor was taken from a man between 35 and 55 years old in good health. The chain employs TRBV6-5 and TRBJ2-7; possibly TRBD2 for D (6 bases). The sequenced material came from blood. The DNA of the CDR3 is TGTGCCAGCAGTCCGACTAGTTGGGACCACGAGCAGTACTTC. Its translation is CASSPTSWDHEQYF.